This T cell receptor beta chain was retrieved from a study of cytomegalovirus exposure and HLA in healthy donors. Donors consisted of healthy bone marrow donors. Notes on the study in general: The study recorded 164 TCR beta chains that were cytomegalovirus-associated. Later on, an analysis tied 15,000 to 20,000 TCR beta sequences to HLA alleles at 0.05 false discovery rate. Owing to their indistinguishability, certain V segments, notably TRBV6-2 and TRBV6-3, were excluded.

PCR was performed using 60 Vbeta and 13 Jbeta primers. Using immunoSEQ multiplex PCR, the repertoire was profiled, and TCRdb retains in-frame clones only, with some absent. The table includes roughly 180,000 clones, more than 75% detected once. V was cut by 1 base and J by 0 bases, with 11 bases left in between. CDR1 is SGHTS, CDR2 YDEGEE, per germline. The CDR3 is made up of 17 amino acids. This clone was counted once. Its antigen is unknown. V is TRBV5-8 and J is TRBJ1-6; D unclear. Specimen: PBMCs. The receptor's source is a middle-aged man in good health and CMV-seronegative. The CDR3 coding sequence is TGTGCCAGCAGCTTGTTGACTGGGAGCTCCTATAATTCACCCCTCCACTTT. This translates into CASSLLTGSSYNSPLHF.